This TCR beta chain was captured by sequencing in a study of cytomegalovirus exposure and HLA in healthy donors (dated by TCRdb to about 2017). With regard to the full study: An earlier analysis of approximately 640 of the donors reported approximately 300 Gb of sequence data and some 120 million unique TCR beta sequences from about 180 million T cells. An early release that covered about 600 HLA-typed donors contained about 300 gigabases of sequencing data and 75 million to 100 million unique TCR sequences. The genetic ancestry cluster associated with self-reported Caucasian donors included over 65% of the approximately 400 genotyped donors. The study was designed to test whether signatures of past pathogen exposure could be identified by cataloging public T cell receptors. The study used immunosequencing to profile the T cell repertoires of around 600 subjects and linked those repertoires to cytomegalovirus serostatus. A separate validation cohort of 90 to 150 different subjects was used in addition to the approximately 700-subject first cohort. To predict cytomegalovirus infection status, the study combined high-throughput TCR immunosequencing, statistical association of individual TCRs with disease status, and machine learning. A later analysis re-examined previously published TCR beta repertoires from several hundred donors and added high-resolution HLA genotyping to investigate patterns of TCR occurrence. In the later analysis, no new phenotypic data were used to find candidate immune exposures; instead, reliance was placed on TCR beta sequences and their occurrence across donors. An earlier analysis of roughly 600 of the donors used high-throughput TCR beta sequencing to judge whether each TCR beta V gene segment behaved as functional or pseudogenic. Donor age, sex, ethnicity and CMV serostatus were compiled together with the repertoire data. In a later genetic analysis, genome-wide SNP genotypes for about three fifths of the roughly 670 donors were used, and that subset was treated as a discovery cohort. All discovery cohort repertoires had been generated on a single sequencing platform. Both class I and class II loci were covered by HLA typing, at four-digit resolution. The number of typed donors differed by locus: about 620-630 for A, B, C, DRB1 and DQB1; 500 to 550 for DQA1; 606 for DPA1; and some 430 for DPB1. A few DR-DQ haplotypes were handled as single units for association and clustering because linkage in the cohort was strong. Among approximately 370 genotyped donors of the cohort, an average of around 250,000 unique TCR beta nucleotide sequences was sequenced per donor, of which roughly 17% were non-productive.

As for this clone: Its recognized antigen is unknown. The junction and the germline gene differ at one end; a read error may be behind it.

Overall results and qualifications from the work: In a later analysis, TCR association rates were found to vary across HLA loci, with the most associated TCRs seen for DRB1 alleles and the fewest for HLA-C alleles. Most TCR sequences were observed very rarely across donors, whereas some public TCRs were present in many individuals. Because the 87-base-pair reads could not distinguish some IMGT-functional V segments, including TRBV6-2 and TRBV6-3, those segments were excluded. Most CMV-associated TCR beta chains appeared to be HLA-restricted in a later analysis, and the HLA associations seemed to be driven largely by CMV exposure. Because counts were too low, roughly 18 rarely observed V segments, including chromosome 9 orphons, were left out of the earlier analysis of about 620 of the donors. It was suggested by the authors that the approach could potentially be generalized to other disease states and immunological phenotypes. Because some donors lacked HLA typing at each locus, the association tests relied only on the typed subset. A later analysis associated some 17,000 TCR beta sequences with specific HLA alleles at a false discovery rate of 0.05. Several of the top co-occurrence clusters appeared to be linked to parvovirus B19, influenza, CMV and Epstein-Barr virus, according to a later analysis. In both the original and validation cohorts, the classifier was reported to diagnose cytomegalovirus status with high specificity and sensitivity. An association between a missense DCLRE1C variant and V-gene and J-gene trimming of TCR beta chains was found in a later genetic analysis and replicated in an independent cohort. A later genetic analysis reported fewer N-insertions in productive TCRs among donors in an Asian-associated ancestry cluster than the approximately 700-donor mean. A further reported finding was that TCR beta sequences accurately predicted the HLA-A and HLA-B alleles for most subjects in the first cohort. CMV serostatus was the only immune exposure information available for the cohort. In vitro tests confirmed that three of the cytomegalovirus-associated TCR beta chains recognize cytomegalovirus antigens. In an earlier analysis of 587 of the donors, most TCR beta V segments appeared in productive rearrangements about 90% or about 30% of the time, broadly matching IMGT annotations. Sequencing depth was assumed to be roughly uniform across donors in the presence/absence analyses, though that assumption may not hold. Linkage disequilibrium might explain the correlated functional status among segregating V segments, but an unknown experimental factor could not be excluded. In this cohort, only TCR beta chains were sequenced, and detectable features were limited by the absence of alpha or paired-chain data. In the study, around 150 TCR beta chains were listed as associated with cytomegalovirus. When HLA alleles, especially DR and DQ, strongly co-occurred, attributing TCR associations to individual alleles was difficult. In a later analysis, HLA-associated TCR beta chains showed more clonal expansion and lower generation probabilities than non-associated chains that were equally common. A cluster of highly shared sequence variants was judged likely to be a technical artifact of the sequencing pipeline.

The cohort was made up of under 800 healthy bone marrow donors. At the time of sampling, all cohort members were nominally healthy, though unrecorded immune exposures were likely present. The donor was CMV seropositive and belonged to the group of 250 to 300 seropositive cohort members. Each donor provided a peripheral blood sample, and peripheral blood mononuclear cells were used for TCR beta sequencing. Genomic DNA was extracted from the blood cell samples with the Qiagen DNeasy Blood Extraction Kit. Taken from cysteine to phenylalanine, the CDR3 has 15 residues. Just CDR3 DNA is preserved here, 45 bases in frame from base 1. CDR1 SSHAT and CDR2 FNYEAQ were looked up in the germline V gene (reference sequence). The library came from the immunoSEQ multiplex PCR assay. A mixture of 60 forward primers for TCR Vbeta segments and 13 reverse primers for TCR Jbeta segments was used in the multiplex PCR. A multiplex PCR assay on genomic DNA amplified the CDR3 region of rearranged TCR beta genes. The Illumina HiSeq System was used to sequence the amplified TCR beta libraries as 87-base-pair reads. Per the source publication's procedure: Across the roughly 600 repertoires, a later analysis counted 75 million to 90 million unique TCR beta chains, some 11 million of which were shared by at least two donors. A nearest-neighbor algorithm error-corrected the raw reads and collapsed the reads into unique sequences, merging closely related sequences to remove PCR and sequencing errors. V, D and J gene segments were assigned by aligning CDR3 sequences to IMGT reference sequences. For a sequence to be retained, a match of at least six nucleotides was required to both a V gene segment and a J gene segment. A rearrangement was called productive if the CDR3 had no stop codons and remained in frame with V and J, and every other rearrangement was called non-productive. Following IMGT convention, CDR3 was defined as the stretch from the second conserved V-encoded cysteine up to the conserved J-encoded phenylalanine. The earlier analysis of fewer than 750 of the donors excluded sequences that lacked an unambiguous match to a single V gene segment. In an earlier analysis of almost 600 of the donors, a V segment was called functional when productive rearrangements were above 56.7%, and segregating when the standard deviation between donors exceeded 5%. A statistical classification framework was built to diagnose cytomegalovirus status from the catalog of TCR beta chain sequences. In a later analysis, V and J genes were assigned by comparing TCR nucleotide sequences against IMGT/GENE-DB human TR gene sequences. The TCRdist pipeline was used in a later analysis to assign CDR3 sequences and most-parsimonious VDJ recombination scenarios. A later analysis defined each TCR beta chain by its CDR3 amino acid sequence plus V-gene family, and excluded reads lacking a unique V-gene family. As a way to deal with suspected cross-contamination and a sequencing artifact, a later analysis dropped approximately 570 nucleotide sequences that were highly shared and had low generation probability. A later analysis calculated a clonal expansion index for each public chain from normalized within-repertoire ranks of inferred template counts. In a later analysis, generation probabilities were computed with a VDJ recombination model fitted to out-of-frame rearrangements, and the resulting probabilities were checked against IGoR. Hypergeometric tests were used in a later analysis to score TCR-TCR, TCR-HLA and TCR-CMV co-occurrence, with a repertoire-size bias correction applied to the TCR pairs. A later analysis estimated false discovery rates by permuting HLA or CMV assignments 20 times. In a later analysis, co-occurring TCRs were grouped using DBSCAN, and TCRdist sequence similarity was added for clustering within HLA-allele-positive subsets. For co-occurrence clustering, repertoires with fewer than 30,000 or more than 120,000 public chains were excluded, along with roughly 5 repertoires with anomalous nucleotide sharing. TCRdb retrieved this table from immuneACCESS and kept in-frame rearrangements only. Not all clones are present; in checked studies, unresolved V genes account for under half, and no reason is known for the remainder. Clonal size and the V and J genes are those of that table, whereas D and trimming came from the DNA. Recorded for this sample are some 140,000 clones; around 79% of them occurred a single time. The ten top clones hold over 8.5% of the sample.

The sequenced sample consisted of PBMCs. The chain joins TRBV7-7 to TRBJ2-2; the D gene is unclear. This sequence originates from a woman aged 45-60 years in good health and CMV-seropositive. The CDR3: CASSLSQANTGELFF. The base sequence is TGTGCTAGCAGCTTGAGCCAGGCGAACACCGGGGAGCTGTTTTTT.